This TCR beta chain was profiled in a study of T cell changes during pregnancy in multiple sclerosis. The V end lost 7 bases, the J end lost 7 bases, and 19 bases lay between the germline ends. This CDR3 has 14 amino acids. CDR1 is MDHEN and CDR2 is SYDVKM in the germline V gene. This clone was picked up one time. Some clones are missing from TCRdb's copy, which holds only in-frame ones; the method was immunoSEQ multiplex PCR. The table lists some 99,000 clones, roughly nine tenths of them singletons, with approximately 2.4% in the top ten. The chain joins TRBV28 to TRBJ2-5, with D possibly being TRBD2 (5 bases). The sample here was peripheral blood, taken after pregnancy. The origin of this receptor is a female donor in good health, enrolled as a control in a pregnancy study. CDR3 DNA sequence: TGTGCCAGCATCCGGGCCTGGCCCGGAGGGACCCAGTACTTC. Protein product: CASIRAWPGGTQYF.